The rows below give T cell receptor beta chains drawn from one sample of a study of cytomegalovirus exposure and HLA in healthy donors. The data were produced by immunoSEQ multiplex PCR, yet TCRdb's version contains in-frame clones alone and is incomplete. The sample lists about 300,000 clones; roughly 89% were seen once. The source material was PBMCs. The receptors were gathered from a man in his forties or fifties in good health and CMV-seropositive. Both conserved end residues are trimmed from each CDR3.

CDR3aa,j_gene,v_gene
ASLAGRSYNEQF,TRBJ2-1,TRBV2
ASSLAHGLATDTQY,TRBJ2-3,TRBV5-4
SSRQTGFDTEAF,TRBJ1-1,TRBV7-9
ASSKGDYEQY,TRBJ2-7,TRBV19
ASSYSGRAPYEQY,TRBJ2-7,TRBV6-5
ASSLALAGSYNEQF,TRBJ2-1,TRBV7-2
SVGRATNEKLF,TRBJ1-4,TRBV29-1
ASGSYEQY,TRBJ2-7,TRBV19
ASSLRVQRTGNLGRNTEAF,TRBJ1-1,TRBV7-3
ASSHPAVNTEAF,TRBJ1-1,TRBV4-1
ASSPLGRAGGTDTQY,TRBJ2-3,TRBV19
ASSFGPSGYEQY,TRBJ2-7,TRBV27
ASSYKGLGSTDTQY,TRBJ2-3,TRBV6-9
ASSLGSWQGADTQY,TRBJ2-3,TRBV5-6
AFTGDGYEQY,TRBJ2-7,TRBV30
ASSGDRGSDTQY,TRBJ2-3,TRBV19
ASDGLAGEEQF,TRBJ2-1,TRBV5-1
ASSEYLVAEGYGYT,TRBJ1-2,TRBV10-2
ATSVSDRSSYNEQF,TRBJ2-1,TRBV15
ASRPDRPMNTEAF,TRBJ1-1,TRBV11-1
ATSRGGTDTQY,TRBJ2-3,TRBV15
ASSPEDSLYTEAF,TRBJ1-1,TRBV18
ASSRSTDTQY,TRBJ2-3,TRBV9
ASSLDGQDSSGNTIY,TRBJ1-3,TRBV27
ASSPPAGVNEQF,TRBJ2-1,TRBV18
SSSLGDRGTEAF,TRBJ1-1,TRBV7-9
ASSFGLTYNEQF,TRBJ2-1,TRBV5-6
ASSEAGTEQPQH,TRBJ1-5,TRBV6-4
ASSSLGTGYEQY,TRBJ2-7,TRBV27
ASSLAYRAGYGYT,TRBJ1-2,TRBV7-9
ASNSYRGNEQF,TRBJ2-1,TRBV28
ASSQAAQGASYEQY,TRBJ2-7,TRBV4-3
ASSIGTGGSYEQY,TRBJ2-7,TRBV18
SVEEAGSSYNEQF,TRBJ2-1,TRBV29-1
ASSMGLNTEAF,TRBJ1-1,TRBV19
ASSSSGTGGNEQF,TRBJ2-1,TRBV28
ASSPLRTSSYEQY,TRBJ2-7,TRBV7-2
ASSFPEGYEQY,TRBJ2-7,TRBV5-6